The entry below gives a single TCR beta chain sequence along with its context. This clone turned up a few times. The antigen it recognizes is unknown. Base qualities are missing; no much larger clone stands one base away. The sample belongs to a study of cytomegalovirus exposure and HLA in healthy donors (dated by TCRdb to about 2017). With respect to the entire study: In an earlier analysis of 450 to 750 of the donors, around 290 Gb of sequence data and some 120 million unique TCR beta sequences from about 190 million T cells were reported. An early release covering roughly 600 HLA-typed donors comprised about 320 gigabases of sequencing data and 85 million to 100 million unique TCR sequences. Of the roughly 410 genotyped donors, 65% to 90% were placed in the genetic ancestry cluster associated with self-reported Caucasian donors. The aim of the study was to test whether cataloging public T cell receptors could identify signatures of past pathogen exposure. The study used immunosequencing to profile the T cell repertoires of around 600 subjects and linked those repertoires to cytomegalovirus serostatus. In addition to the first cohort of 650 to 800 subjects, a separate validation cohort of 120 different subjects was used. To predict cytomegalovirus infection status, the study combined high-throughput TCR immunosequencing, statistical association of individual TCRs with disease status, and machine learning. In a later analysis, previously published TCR beta repertoires from 550 to 750 donors were re-analyzed and high-resolution HLA genotyping was added so that TCR occurrence patterns could be studied. Rather than drawing on any new phenotypic data, the later analysis identified candidate immune exposures from TCR beta sequences and the way those sequences occurred across donors. An earlier analysis of 587 of the donors applied high-throughput TCR beta sequencing to assess whether each TCR beta V gene segment acted as functional or pseudogenic. Donor age, sex, ethnicity and CMV serostatus were collected together with the repertoire data. A later genetic analysis took genome-wide SNP genotypes for about 65% of the 666 donors and used that subset as a discovery cohort. Every repertoire in the discovery cohort had been generated on one and the same sequencing platform. HLA typing included class I and class II loci at four-digit resolution. Typing coverage differed by locus: A, B, C, DRB1 and DQB1 were typed in roughly 620-630 donors, DQA1 in 500 to 550, DPA1 in around 610, and DPB1 in 450 to 480. About 5 DR-DQ haplotypes were handled as single units for association and clustering, since linkage in the cohort was strong. On average, 235,054 unique TCR beta nucleotide sequences were sequenced per donor among fewer than 500 genotyped donors of the cohort, with roughly a sixth of those sequences being non-productive. The full study reports these points: Specific HLA alleles were associated with 18,000 or so TCR beta sequences at a false discovery rate of 0.05 in a later analysis. According to a later analysis, TCR association rates differed among HLA loci, with DRB1 alleles showing the most associated TCRs and HLA-C alleles showing the fewest. Sequencing depth was assumed to be roughly uniform across donors in the presence/absence analyses, though that assumption may not hold. In a later analysis, most CMV-associated TCR beta chains were found to appear HLA-restricted, with HLA associations seemingly driven largely by CMV exposure. In a later analysis, several top co-occurrence clusters were reported to appear linked to parvovirus B19, influenza, CMV and Epstein-Barr virus. The classifier was reported to diagnose cytomegalovirus status with high specificity and sensitivity in both the original cohort and the validation cohort. V-gene and J-gene trimming of TCR beta chains was associated with a missense DCLRE1C variant in a later genetic analysis, and the association was replicated in an independent cohort. A later analysis found that HLA-associated TCR beta chains were more clonally expanded and had lower generation probabilities than equally common non-associated chains. A further reported finding was that TCR beta sequences accurately predicted the HLA-A and HLA-B alleles for most subjects in the first cohort. A total of about 150 TCR beta chains were listed by the study as associated with cytomegalovirus. Roughly 15 rarely observed V segments, including chromosome 9 orphons, were excluded from the earlier analysis of some 590 of the donors because counts were too low. It was suggested by the authors that the approach could potentially be generalized to other disease states and immunological phenotypes. For the cohort, immune exposure information was limited to CMV serostatus. A later genetic analysis reported fewer N-insertions in productive TCRs among donors in an Asian-associated ancestry cluster than the approximately 670-donor mean. Across donors, most TCR sequences were observed very rarely, whereas some public TCRs were present in many individuals. Strong co-occurrence of HLA alleles, especially DR and DQ, made assigning TCR associations to individual alleles difficult. Correlated functional status among segregating V segments might reflect linkage disequilibrium, but an unknown experimental factor could not be ruled out. A few of the identified cytomegalovirus-associated TCR beta chains were confirmed in vitro to be specific for cytomegalovirus antigens. In an earlier analysis of around 500 of the donors, most TCR beta V segments appeared in productive rearrangements about 87% or about 30% of the time, broadly matching IMGT annotations. Because HLA typing was unavailable for some donors at each locus, only the typed subset was used in association tests. The cohort was sequenced for TCR beta chains only, and without alpha or paired-chain data the features that could be detected were limited. Because the 87-base-pair reads could not distinguish some IMGT-functional V segments, including TRBV6-2 and TRBV6-3, those segments were excluded. A group of highly shared sequence variants was considered likely to be a technical artifact of the sequencing pipeline.

Clipping removes 2 bases from V and 6 bases from J, with 2 as the unmatched junction base count. The CDR3, cysteine through phenylalanine, is 14 amino acids long. Only the CDR3 portion is preserved as DNA: 42 bases, with reading frame beginning at the first base. CDR1 SGDLS and CDR2 YYNGEE were looked up in the germline V gene. In total, more than 500 healthy bone marrow donors made up the cohort. At the time of sampling, all cohort members were nominally healthy, though unrecorded immune exposures were likely present. The donor was CMV seronegative and was included in the group of several hundred seronegative cohort members. A peripheral blood sample was provided by each donor, and peripheral blood mononuclear cells were used for TCR beta sequencing. Genomic DNA extraction from the blood cell samples was performed with the Qiagen DNeasy Blood Extraction Kit. Library generation was performed with the immunoSEQ multiplex PCR assay. For the multiplex PCR, a mixture combining 60 forward primers for TCR Vbeta segments and 13 reverse primers for TCR Jbeta segments was used. The CDR3 region of rearranged TCR beta genes was amplified from genomic DNA by a multiplex PCR assay. Amplified TCR beta libraries were sequenced as 87-base-pair reads on the Illumina HiSeq System. Processing in the source paper ran as follows. A later analysis tallied tens of millions of unique TCR beta chains across the 666 repertoires, and some 12 million of those chains were shared by two or more donors. Raw reads were error-corrected and collapsed into unique sequences by a nearest-neighbor algorithm in which closely related sequences were merged to remove PCR and sequencing errors. CDR3 sequences were aligned to IMGT reference sequences to assign V, D and J gene segments. Each retained sequence needed at least a six-nucleotide match to both a V gene segment and a J gene segment. Rearrangements were called productive when the CDR3 lacked stop codons and stayed in frame with V and J; all others were non-productive. CDR3 was defined by IMGT convention, running from the second conserved V-encoded cysteine to the conserved J-encoded phenylalanine. The earlier analysis of around 640 of the donors excluded sequences that lacked an unambiguous match to a single V gene segment. In an earlier analysis of several hundred of the donors, V segments were called functional above 56.7% productive rearrangements and were called segregating when the between-donor standard deviation exceeded 5%. A statistical classification framework was developed to diagnose cytomegalovirus status using the catalog of TCR beta chain sequences. In a later analysis, TCR nucleotide sequences were compared against IMGT/GENE-DB human TR gene sequences so that V and J genes could be assigned. A later analysis assigned CDR3 sequences and most-parsimonious VDJ recombination scenarios with the TCRdist pipeline. In a later analysis, each TCR beta chain was defined by its CDR3 amino acid sequence together with its V-gene family, and reads lacking a unique V-gene family were excluded. As a way to deal with suspected cross-contamination and a sequencing artifact, a later analysis dropped over 550 nucleotide sequences that were highly shared and had low generation probability. A later analysis calculated a clonal expansion index for each public chain from normalized within-repertoire ranks of inferred template counts. Generation probabilities in a later analysis came from a VDJ recombination model fitted to out-of-frame rearrangements, and those results were checked against IGoR. A later analysis scored TCR-TCR, TCR-HLA and TCR-CMV co-occurrence with hypergeometric tests, applying a repertoire-size bias correction to TCR pairs. In a later analysis, false discovery rates were estimated by permuting HLA or CMV assignments 20 times. In a later analysis, co-occurring TCRs were grouped with DBSCAN, and TCRdist sequence similarity was added when clustering was performed within HLA-allele-positive subsets. Co-occurrence clustering excluded repertoires with fewer than 30,000 or more than 120,000 public chains, plus five with anomalous nucleotide sharing. TCRdb re-hosts the immuneACCESS table, in-frame sequences only. Its copies lack some clones; in the studies checked, an unresolved V gene accounts for under half of them, and the cause for the rest is not known. V and J calls and clone size are copied from that table; D and trimming were computed from the DNA. This sample has about 140,000 clones in its table, and less than 10% of those were observed once. About 1.9% of the sample goes to the ten largest clones.

Recombination connected TRBV9 to TRBJ2-3, with 11 bases aligning to TRBD2. The receptor comes from a man aged 50 or older in good health and CMV-seronegative. Sequencing was carried out using PBMCs. The DNA sequence follows: TGTGCCAGCAGCGTGACTAGCGGGGTTGATACGCAGTATTTT. This codes for CASSVTSGVDTQYF.